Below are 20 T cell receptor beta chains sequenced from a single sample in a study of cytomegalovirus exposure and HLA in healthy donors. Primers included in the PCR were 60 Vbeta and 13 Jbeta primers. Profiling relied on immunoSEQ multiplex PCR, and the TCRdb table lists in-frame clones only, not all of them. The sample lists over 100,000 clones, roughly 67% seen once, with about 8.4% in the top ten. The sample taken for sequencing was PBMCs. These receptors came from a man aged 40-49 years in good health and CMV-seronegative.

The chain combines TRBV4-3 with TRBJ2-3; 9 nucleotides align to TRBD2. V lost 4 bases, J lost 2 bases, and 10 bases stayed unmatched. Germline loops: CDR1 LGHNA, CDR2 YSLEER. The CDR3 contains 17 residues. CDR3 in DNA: TGCGCCAGCAGCCGCCTGGTGGCGGGGGGGATCACAGATACGCAGTATTTT. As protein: CASSRLVAGGITDTQYF.

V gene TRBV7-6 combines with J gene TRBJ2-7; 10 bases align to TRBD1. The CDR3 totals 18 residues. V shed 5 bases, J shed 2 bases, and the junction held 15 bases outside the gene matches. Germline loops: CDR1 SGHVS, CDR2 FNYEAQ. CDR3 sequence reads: CASSGGNRDRGLTYEQYF. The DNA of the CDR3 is TGTGCCAGCAGCGGAGGCAACCGGGACAGGGGACTTACCTACGAGCAGTACTTC.

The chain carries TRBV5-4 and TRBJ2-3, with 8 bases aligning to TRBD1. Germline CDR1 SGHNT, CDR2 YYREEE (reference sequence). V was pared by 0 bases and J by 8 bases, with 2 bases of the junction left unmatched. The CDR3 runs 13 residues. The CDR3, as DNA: TGTGCCAGCAGCTTGGGACAGGGGTTTACGCAGTATTTT. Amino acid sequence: CASSLGQGFTQYF.

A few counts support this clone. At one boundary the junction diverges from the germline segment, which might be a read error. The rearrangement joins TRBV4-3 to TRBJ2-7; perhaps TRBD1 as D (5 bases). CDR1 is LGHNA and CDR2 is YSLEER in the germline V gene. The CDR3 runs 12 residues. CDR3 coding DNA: TGCGCCAGCAGCCAAGATCCAAGGGGTCCCCTCTTC. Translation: CASSQDPRGPLF.

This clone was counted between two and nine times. The CDR3 protein is CASSLESRRGHIGTQYF. CDR3 coding DNA: TGTGCCAGCAGCTTAGAGAGTCGGCGGGGGCATATCGGGACCCAGTACTTC. The chain joins TRBV7-2 to TRBJ2-5; TRBD2 is a possible D gene (7 bases). This CDR3 has 17 amino acids. Trimming took off 1 base at V and 7 bases at J, with 22 bases between the two ends. Germline V gene sequence: CDR1 SGHTA, CDR2 FQGNSA.

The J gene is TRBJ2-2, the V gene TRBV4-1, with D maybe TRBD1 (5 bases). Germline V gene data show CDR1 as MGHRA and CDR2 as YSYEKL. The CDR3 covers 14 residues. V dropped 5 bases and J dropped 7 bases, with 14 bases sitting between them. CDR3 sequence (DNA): TGCGCCAGCAGCGGGTTTGACAGTGACGGGGAGCTGTTTTTT. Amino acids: CASSGFDSDGELFF.

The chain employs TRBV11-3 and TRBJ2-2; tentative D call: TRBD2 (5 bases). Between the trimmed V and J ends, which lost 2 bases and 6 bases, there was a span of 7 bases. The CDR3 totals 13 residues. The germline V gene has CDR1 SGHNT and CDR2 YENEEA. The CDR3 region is CASSLRGSGELFF. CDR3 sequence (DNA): TGTGCCAGCAGCTTACGAGGGTCCGGGGAGCTGTTTTTT.

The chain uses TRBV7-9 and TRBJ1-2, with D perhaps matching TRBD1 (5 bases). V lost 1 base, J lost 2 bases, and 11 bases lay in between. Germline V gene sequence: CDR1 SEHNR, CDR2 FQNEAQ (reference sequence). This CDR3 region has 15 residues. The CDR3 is CASSLDGQANYGYTF. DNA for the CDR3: TGTGCCAGCAGCTTAGATGGACAAGCAAACTATGGCTACACCTTC.

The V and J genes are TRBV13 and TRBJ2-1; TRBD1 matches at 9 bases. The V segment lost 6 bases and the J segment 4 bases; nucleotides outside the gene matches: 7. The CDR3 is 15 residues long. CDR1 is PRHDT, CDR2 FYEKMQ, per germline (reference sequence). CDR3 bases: TGTGCCAGCAGATCGACAGGGGGTCTGTACAATGAGCAGTTCTTC. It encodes CASRSTGGLYNEQFF.

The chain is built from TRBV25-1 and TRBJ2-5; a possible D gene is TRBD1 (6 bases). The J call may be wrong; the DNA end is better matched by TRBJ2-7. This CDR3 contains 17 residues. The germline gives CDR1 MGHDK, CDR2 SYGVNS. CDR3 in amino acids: CASSKGHLGDNSYEQYF. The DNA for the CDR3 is TGTGCCAGCAGTAAAGGGCACCTGGGGGACAACTCCTACGAGCAGTACTTC.

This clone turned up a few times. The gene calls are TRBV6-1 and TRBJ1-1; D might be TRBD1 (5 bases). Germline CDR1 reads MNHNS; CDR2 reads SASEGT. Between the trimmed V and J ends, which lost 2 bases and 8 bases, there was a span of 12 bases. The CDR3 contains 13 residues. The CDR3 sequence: CASSETGHYEAFF. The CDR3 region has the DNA TGTGCCAGCAGTGAAACCGGACACTACGAAGCTTTCTTT.

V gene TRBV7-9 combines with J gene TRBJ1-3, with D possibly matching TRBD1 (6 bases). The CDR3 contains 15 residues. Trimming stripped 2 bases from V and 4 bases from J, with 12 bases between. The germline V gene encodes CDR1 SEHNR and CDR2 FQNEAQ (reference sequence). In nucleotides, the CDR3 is TGTGCCAGCAGCTTATGGTCAGGGGTCGGAAACACCATATATTTT. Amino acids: CASSLWSGVGNTIYF.

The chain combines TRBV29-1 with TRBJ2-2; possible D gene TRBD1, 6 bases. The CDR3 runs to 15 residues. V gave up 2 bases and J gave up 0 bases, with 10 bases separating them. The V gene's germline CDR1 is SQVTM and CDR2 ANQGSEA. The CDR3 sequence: CSVEPTGSNTGELFF. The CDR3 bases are TGCAGCGTTGAACCGACAGGCTCGAACACCGGGGAGCTGTTTTTT.

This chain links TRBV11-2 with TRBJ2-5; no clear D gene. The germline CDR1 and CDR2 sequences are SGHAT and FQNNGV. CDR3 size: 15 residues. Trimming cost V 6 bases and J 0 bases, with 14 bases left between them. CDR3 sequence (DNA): TGTGCCAGCAGTTCGATCAGAGGAAACCAAGAGACCCAGTACTTC. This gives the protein CASSSIRGNQETQYF.

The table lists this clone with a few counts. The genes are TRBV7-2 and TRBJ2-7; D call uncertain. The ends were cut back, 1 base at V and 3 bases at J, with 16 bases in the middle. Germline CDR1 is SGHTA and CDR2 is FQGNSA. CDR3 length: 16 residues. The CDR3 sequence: CASSLGVSLTVYEQYF. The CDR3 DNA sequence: TGTGCCAGCAGCTTAGGGGTCAGCTTAACAGTCTACGAGCAGTACTTC.

This CDR3 is CASSSTGYTEAFF. The CDR3 bases are TGCGCCAGCAGCTCCACAGGGTACACTGAAGCTTTCTTT. The rearrangement joins TRBV5-1 to TRBJ1-1; D possibly corresponds to TRBD1 (6 bases). The germline V gene has CDR1 SGHRS and CDR2 YFSETQ. V lost 3 bases and J lost 3, with 9 bases in between. The CDR3 extends over 13 amino acids.

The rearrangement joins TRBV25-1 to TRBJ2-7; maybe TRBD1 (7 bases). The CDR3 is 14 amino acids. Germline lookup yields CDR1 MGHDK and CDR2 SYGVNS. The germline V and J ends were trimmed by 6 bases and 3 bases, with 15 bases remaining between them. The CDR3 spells CASRAGTVGYEQYF. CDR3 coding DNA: TGTGCCAGCAGGGCGGGGACAGTAGGCTACGAGCAGTACTTC.

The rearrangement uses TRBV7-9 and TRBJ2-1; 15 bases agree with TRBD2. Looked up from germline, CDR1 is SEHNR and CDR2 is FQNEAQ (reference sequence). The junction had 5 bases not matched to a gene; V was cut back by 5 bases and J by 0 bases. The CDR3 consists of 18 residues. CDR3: CASSPGTSGGSSYNEQFF. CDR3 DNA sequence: TGTGCCAGCAGCCCCGGGACTAGCGGGGGGAGCTCCTACAATGAGCAGTTCTTC.

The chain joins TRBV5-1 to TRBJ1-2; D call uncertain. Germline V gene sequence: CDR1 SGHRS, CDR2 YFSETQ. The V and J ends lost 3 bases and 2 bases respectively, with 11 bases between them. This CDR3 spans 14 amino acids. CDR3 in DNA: TGCGCCAGCAGCTCGCGGAGCTCCAACTATGGCTACACCTTC. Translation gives CASSSRSSNYGYTF.

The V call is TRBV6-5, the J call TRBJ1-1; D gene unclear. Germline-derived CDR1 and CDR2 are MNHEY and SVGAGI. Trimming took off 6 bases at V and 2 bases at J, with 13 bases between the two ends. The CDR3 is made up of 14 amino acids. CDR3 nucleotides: TGTGCCAGCAGCTCCACCTCTATAAACACTGAAGCTTTCTTT. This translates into CASSSTSINTEAFF.